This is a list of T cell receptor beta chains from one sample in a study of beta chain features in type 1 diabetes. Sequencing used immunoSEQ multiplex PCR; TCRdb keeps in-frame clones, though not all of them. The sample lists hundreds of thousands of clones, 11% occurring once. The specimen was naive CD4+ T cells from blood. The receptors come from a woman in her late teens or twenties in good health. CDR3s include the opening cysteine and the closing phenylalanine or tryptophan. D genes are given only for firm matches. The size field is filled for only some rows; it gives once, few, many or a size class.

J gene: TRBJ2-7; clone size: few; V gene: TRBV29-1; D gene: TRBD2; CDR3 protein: CSVVARGYEGGSLFSYEQYF; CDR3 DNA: TGCAGCGTTGTCGCGCGGGGATATGAGGGAGGGAGCCTCTTTTCCTACGAGCAGTACTTC
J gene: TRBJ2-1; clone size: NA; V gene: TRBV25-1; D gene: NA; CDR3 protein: CASSHLAEQFF; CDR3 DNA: TGTGCCAGCAGTCACCTAGCTGAGCAGTTCTTC
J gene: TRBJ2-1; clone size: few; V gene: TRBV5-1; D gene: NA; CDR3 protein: CASSLGLYNEQFF; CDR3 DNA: TGCGCCAGCAGCTTGGGTCTATACAATGAGCAGTTCTTC
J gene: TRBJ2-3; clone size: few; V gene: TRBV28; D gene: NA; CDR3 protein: CASSFQGGKWDTQYF; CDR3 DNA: TGTGCCAGCAGTTTTCAGGGAGGAAAGTGGGATACGCAGTATTTT
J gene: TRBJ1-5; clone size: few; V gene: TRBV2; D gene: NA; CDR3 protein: CASRLQGDQPQHF; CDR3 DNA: TGTGCCAGCAGACTACAGGGCGATCAGCCCCAGCATTTT
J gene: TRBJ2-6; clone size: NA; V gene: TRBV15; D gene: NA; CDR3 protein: CATSRGTALNSGANVLTF; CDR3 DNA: TGTGCCACCAGCAGAGGGACGGCCTTAAACTCTGGGGCCAACGTCCTGACTTTC
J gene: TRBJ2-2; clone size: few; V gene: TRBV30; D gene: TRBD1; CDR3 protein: CAWSAGQGNTGELFF; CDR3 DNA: TGTGCCTGGAGCGCCGGACAGGGGAACACCGGGGAGCTGTTTTTT
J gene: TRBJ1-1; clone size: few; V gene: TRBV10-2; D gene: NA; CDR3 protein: CASIQRTAGTEAFF; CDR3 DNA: TGCGCCAGTATCCAAAGGACAGCGGGGACTGAAGCTTTCTTT
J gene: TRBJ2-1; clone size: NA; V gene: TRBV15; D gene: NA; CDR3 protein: CATSSDKVFSSYNEQFF; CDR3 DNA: TGTGCCACCAGCAGCGATAAGGTCTTTAGCTCCTACAATGAGCAGTTCTTC
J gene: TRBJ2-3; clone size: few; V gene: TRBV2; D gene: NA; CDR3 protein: CASNPLGGTSTDTQYF; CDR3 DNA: TGTGCCAGCAACCCCCTAGGGGGAACTAGCACAGATACGCAGTATTTT
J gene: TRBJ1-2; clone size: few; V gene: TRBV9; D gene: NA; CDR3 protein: CASSVDPTARYGYTF; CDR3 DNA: TGTGCCAGCAGCGTTGACCCGACAGCACGCTATGGCTACACCTTC
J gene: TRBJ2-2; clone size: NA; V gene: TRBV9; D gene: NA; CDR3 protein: CASGGQVGRTGELFF; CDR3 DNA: TGTGCCAGCGGAGGGCAGGTCGGTAGGACCGGGGAGCTGTTTTTT
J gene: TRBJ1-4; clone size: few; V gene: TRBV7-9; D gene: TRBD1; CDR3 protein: CASSLGTGDEKLFF; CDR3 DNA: TGTGCCAGCAGCTTGGGGACAGGTGATGAAAAACTGTTTTTT
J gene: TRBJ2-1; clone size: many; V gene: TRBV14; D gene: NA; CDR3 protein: CASSQYEAYNEQFF; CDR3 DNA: TGTGCCAGCAGCCAATATGAGGCGTACAATGAGCAGTTCTTC
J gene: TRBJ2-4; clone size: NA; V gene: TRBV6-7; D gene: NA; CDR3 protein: CASSPLDIQYF; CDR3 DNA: TGTGCCAGCAGTCCGCTGGACATTCAGTACTTC
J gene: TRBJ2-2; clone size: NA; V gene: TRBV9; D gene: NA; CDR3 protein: CASNEGFIQAGELFF; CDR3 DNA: TGTGCCAGCAACGAGGGCTTCATCCAAGCCGGGGAGCTGTTTTTT
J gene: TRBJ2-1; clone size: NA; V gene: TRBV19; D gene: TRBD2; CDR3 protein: CASTATWQGGANEQFF; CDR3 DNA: TGTGCCAGTACCGCCACCTGGCAGGGAGGGGCTAATGAGCAGTTCTTC
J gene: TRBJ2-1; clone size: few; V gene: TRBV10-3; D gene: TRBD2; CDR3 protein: CAISETSGAGTEQFF; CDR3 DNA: TGTGCCATCAGTGAAACAAGCGGGGCGGGGACTGAGCAGTTCTTC
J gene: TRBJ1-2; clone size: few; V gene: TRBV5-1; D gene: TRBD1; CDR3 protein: CASSPPTGGSYGYTF; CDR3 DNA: TGCGCCAGCAGCCCCCCGACAGGGGGTTCCTATGGCTACACCTTC
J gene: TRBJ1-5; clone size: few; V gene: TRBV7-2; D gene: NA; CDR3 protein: CASSPSGPGHNQPQHF; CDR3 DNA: TGTGCCAGCAGCCCCTCCGGGCCCGGGCACAATCAGCCCCAGCATTTT
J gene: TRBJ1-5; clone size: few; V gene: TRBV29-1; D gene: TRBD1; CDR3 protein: CSVRGQSNQPQHF; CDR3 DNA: TGCAGCGTTAGGGGACAGAGCAATCAGCCCCAGCATTTT
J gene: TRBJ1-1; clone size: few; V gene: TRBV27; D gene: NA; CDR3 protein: CASSLTYLDSGEAFF; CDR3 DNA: TGTGCCAGCAGCCTAACATATTTGGACAGCGGTGAAGCTTTCTTT
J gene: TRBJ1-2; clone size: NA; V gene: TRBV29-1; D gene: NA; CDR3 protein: CSVGDPYGYTF; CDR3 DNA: TGCAGCGTCGGGGACCCCTATGGCTACACCTTC
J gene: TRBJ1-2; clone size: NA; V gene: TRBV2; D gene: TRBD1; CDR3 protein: CASSLTGYNYGYTF; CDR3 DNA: TGTGCCAGCAGTCTGACAGGGTATAACTATGGCTACACCTTC
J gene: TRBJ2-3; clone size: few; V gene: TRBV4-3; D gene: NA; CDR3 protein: CASSQGGLGDTQYF; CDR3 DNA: TGCGCCAGCAGCCAAGGGGGGCTTGGGGATACGCAGTATTTT
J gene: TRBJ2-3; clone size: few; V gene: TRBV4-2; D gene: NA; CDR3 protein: CASSQDLRADTQYF; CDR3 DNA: TGTGCCAGCAGCCAAGATCTGAGGGCCGATACGCAGTATTTT
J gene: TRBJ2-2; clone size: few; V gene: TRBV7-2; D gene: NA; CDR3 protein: CASTHRGLYTGELFF; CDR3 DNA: TGTGCCAGCACCCATCGGGGACTTTACACCGGGGAGCTGTTTTTT
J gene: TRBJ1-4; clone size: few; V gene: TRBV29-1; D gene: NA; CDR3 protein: CSLGKATNEKLFF; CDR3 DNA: TGCAGCCTCGGAAAAGCAACTAATGAAAAACTGTTTTTT
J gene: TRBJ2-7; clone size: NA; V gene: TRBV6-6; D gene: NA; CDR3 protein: CASRSGTSYEQYF; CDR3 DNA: TGTGCCAGCAGGTCGGGCACCTCCTACGAGCAGTACTTC
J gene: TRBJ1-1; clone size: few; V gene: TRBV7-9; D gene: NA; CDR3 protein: CASSYDMNTEAFF; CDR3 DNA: TGTGCCAGCAGCTATGACATGAACACTGAAGCTTTCTTT
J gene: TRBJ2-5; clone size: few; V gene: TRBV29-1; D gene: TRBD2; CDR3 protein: CSVGTSGRQETQYF; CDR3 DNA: TGCAGCGTGGGGACTAGCGGGAGGCAAGAGACCCAGTACTTC
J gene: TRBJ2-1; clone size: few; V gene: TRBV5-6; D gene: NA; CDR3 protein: CASSSISTRLGYNEQFF; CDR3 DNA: TGTGCCAGCAGCTCCATAAGCACCCGGTTAGGGTACAATGAGCAGTTCTTC
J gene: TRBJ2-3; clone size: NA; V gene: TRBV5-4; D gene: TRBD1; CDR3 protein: CASSRTGGAWADTQYF; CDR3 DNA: TGTGCCAGCAGCCGGACAGGGGGCGCATGGGCAGATACGCAGTATTTT
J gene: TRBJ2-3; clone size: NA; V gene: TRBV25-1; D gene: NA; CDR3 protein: CASSELSKGDTQYF; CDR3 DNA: TGTGCCAGCAGTGAATTATCGAAGGGAGATACGCAGTATTTT
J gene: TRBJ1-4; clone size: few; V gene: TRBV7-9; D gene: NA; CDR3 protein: CASSLQATNEKLFF; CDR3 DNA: TGTGCCAGCAGCTTACAAGCAACTAATGAAAAACTGTTTTTT
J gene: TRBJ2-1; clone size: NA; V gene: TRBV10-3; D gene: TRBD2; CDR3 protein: CAIRTGTSGSLEFF; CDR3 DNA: TGTGCCATCCGAACCGGGACTAGCGGGAGTCTGGAGTTCTTC
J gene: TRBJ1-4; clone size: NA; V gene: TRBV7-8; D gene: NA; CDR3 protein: CASSLGRGFGPMDEKLFF; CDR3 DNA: TGTGCCAGCAGCTTAGGAAGGGGCTTCGGACCAATGGATGAAAAACTGTTTTTT
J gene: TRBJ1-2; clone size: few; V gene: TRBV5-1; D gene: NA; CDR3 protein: CASSLERYGYTF; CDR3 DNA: TGCGCCAGCAGCTTGGAGCGCTATGGCTACACCTTC
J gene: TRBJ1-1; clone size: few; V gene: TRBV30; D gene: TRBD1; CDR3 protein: CAWSAGTGTNTEAFF; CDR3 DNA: TGTGCCTGGAGTGCCGGGACAGGGACCAACACTGAAGCTTTCTTT
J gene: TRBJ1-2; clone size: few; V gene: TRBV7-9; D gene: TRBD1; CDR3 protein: CASSSLDRENYGYTF; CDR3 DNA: TGTGCCAGCAGCTCGCTCGACAGGGAAAACTATGGCTACACCTTC
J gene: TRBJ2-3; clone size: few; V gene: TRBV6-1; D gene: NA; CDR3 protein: CASSEASARTDTQYF; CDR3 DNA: TGTGCCAGCAGTGAAGCCTCGGCCCGGACTGACACGCAGTATTTT
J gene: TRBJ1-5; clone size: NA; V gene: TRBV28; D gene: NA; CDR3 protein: CASTVSRLLKGGQPQHF; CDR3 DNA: TGTGCCAGCACCGTGAGCCGACTCCTTAAGGGTGGGCAGCCCCAGCATTTT
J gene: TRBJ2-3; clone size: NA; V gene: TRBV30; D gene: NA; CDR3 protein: CAWKIRGTDTQYF; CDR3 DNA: TGTGCCTGGAAAATACGGGGCACAGATACGCAGTATTTT
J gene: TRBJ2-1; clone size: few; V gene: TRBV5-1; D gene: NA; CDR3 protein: CASSLTDSNNEQFF; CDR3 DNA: TGCGCCAGCAGCCTAACAGACAGCAACAATGAGCAGTTCTTC
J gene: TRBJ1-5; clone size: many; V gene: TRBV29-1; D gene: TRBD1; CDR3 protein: CSAYDRAGQPQHF; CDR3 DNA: TGCAGCGCCTATGACAGGGCAGGCCAGCCCCAGCATTTT
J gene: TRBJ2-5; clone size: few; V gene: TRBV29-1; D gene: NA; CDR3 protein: CSVLEGGRETQYF; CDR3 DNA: TGCAGTGTCCTGGAGGGGGGTAGGGAGACCCAGTACTTC
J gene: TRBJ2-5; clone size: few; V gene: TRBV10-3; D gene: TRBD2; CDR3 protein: CAIGGASGSQETQYF; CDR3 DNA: TGTGCCATTGGAGGGGCTAGCGGGAGCCAAGAGACCCAGTACTTC
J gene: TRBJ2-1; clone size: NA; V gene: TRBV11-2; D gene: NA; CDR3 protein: CASSFGQNEQFF; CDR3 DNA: TGTGCCAGCAGCTTCGGCCAGAATGAGCAGTTCTTC
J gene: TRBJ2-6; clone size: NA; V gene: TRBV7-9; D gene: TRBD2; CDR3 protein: CASGLAAPSGANVLTF; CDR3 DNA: TGTGCCAGCGGTCTAGCGGCCCCCTCTGGGGCCAACGTCCTGACTTTC
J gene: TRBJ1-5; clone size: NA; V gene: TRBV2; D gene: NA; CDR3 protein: CASRPDSNQPQHF; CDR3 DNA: TGTGCCAGCAGGCCAGATAGCAATCAGCCCCAGCATTTT
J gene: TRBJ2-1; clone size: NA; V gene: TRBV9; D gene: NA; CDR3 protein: CASSVGGVSEQFF; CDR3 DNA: TGTGCCAGCAGCGTAGGAGGGGTGAGTGAGCAGTTCTTC
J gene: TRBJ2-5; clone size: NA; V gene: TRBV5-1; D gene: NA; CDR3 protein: CASSWDYQETQYF; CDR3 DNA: TGCGCCAGCAGTTGGGACTACCAAGAGACCCAGTACTTC
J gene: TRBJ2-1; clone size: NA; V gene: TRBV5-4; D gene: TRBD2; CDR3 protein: CASSLVGLGQFF; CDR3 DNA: TGTGCCAGCAGCTTGGTCGGACTAGGGCAGTTCTTC
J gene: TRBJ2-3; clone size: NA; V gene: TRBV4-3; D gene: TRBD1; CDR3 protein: CASSRGQGDTQYF; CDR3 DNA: TGCGCCAGCAGCCGGGGACAGGGGGATACGCAGTATTTT